These T cell receptor beta chains were read from a single sample in a study of cytomegalovirus exposure and HLA in healthy donors. TCRdb's copy holds only in-frame clones and misses some; the assay was immunoSEQ multiplex PCR. The sample includes about 56,000 clones, about 96% seen only once; the top ten take roughly 1%. Input material: PBMCs. The source is a young woman in good health and CMV-seronegative. Both conserved end residues are part of each CDR3. The order of the fields is J gene, clone size, V gene, D gene, CDR3 protein, CDR3 DNA. A D gene is named only where the DNA matches it firmly. Where a row states a size, it is once, few, many or the class of an expanded clone; other rows omit it.

>TRBJ1-4|.|TRBV18|.
CASSPQQGPTTNEKLFF
TGTGCCAGCTCACCACAACAGGGCCCCACAACTAATGAAAAACTGTTTTTT
>TRBJ2-7|.|TRBV10-3|.
CAISGRQAYEQYF
TGTGCCATCAGTGGGCGACAGGCGTACGAGCAGTACTTC
>TRBJ1-2|once|TRBV19|.
CASSIGDKVNYGYTF
TGTGCCAGTAGTATCGGGGACAAAGTCAACTATGGCTACACCTTC
>TRBJ2-2|.|TRBV11-2|.
CASSFGLYTGELFF
TGTGCCAGCAGCTTTGGACTTTACACCGGGGAGCTGTTTTTT
>TRBJ1-5|.|TRBV19|TRBD1
CATSSTGTHQPQHF
TGTGCCACCTCATCGACAGGGACCCATCAGCCCCAGCATTTT
>TRBJ2-3|.|TRBV19|.
CAGRTPKTDTQYF
TGTGCCGGGAGGACACCCAAGACAGATACGCAGTATTTT
>TRBJ2-2|.|TRBV7-3|.
CASSLTADYTGELFF
TGTGCCAGCAGCTTAACTGCGGACTACACCGGGGAGCTGTTTTTT
>TRBJ2-1|.|TRBV2|TRBD2
CASSERGGLASSYNEQFF
TGTGCCAGCAGTGAAAGGGGGGGACTAGCGAGCTCCTACAATGAGCAGTTCTTC
>TRBJ2-2|.|TRBV9|TRBD2
CASTLWGGNTGELFF
TGTGCCAGCACCCTATGGGGGGGGAACACCGGGGAGCTGTTTTTT
>TRBJ2-3|.|TRBV7-9|.
CASGLGTGGTDTQYF
TGTGCCAGCGGGTTGGGGACGGGAGGCACAGATACGCAGTATTTT
>TRBJ2-7|.|TRBV6-6|TRBD2
CASSPAPASGGNEQYF
TGTGCCAGCAGCCCCGCCCCGGCTAGCGGGGGGAACGAGCAGTACTTC
>TRBJ1-1|.|TRBV28|.
CASSFPRGTEAFF
TGTGCCAGCAGTTTTCCCCGGGGCACTGAAGCTTTCTTT
>TRBJ1-2|.|TRBV6-1|.
CASNPDRTHGYTF
TGTGCCAGCAACCCAGACAGGACCCATGGCTACACCTTC
>TRBJ1-2|.|TRBV20-1|.
CSAGDIYGYTF
TGCAGTGCTGGGGACATTTATGGCTACACCTTC
>TRBJ2-2|.|TRBV7-3|.
CASSLFGTPTATGELFF
TGTGCCAGCAGCTTATTTGGGACACCTACCGCCACCGGGGAGCTGTTTTTT
>TRBJ1-2|.|TRBV19|TRBD1
CASRAPGTGSYGYTF
TGTGCCAGTAGGGCCCCCGGGACAGGGTCTTATGGCTACACCTTC
>TRBJ2-7|.|TRBV27|.
CASSFWAGSSYEQYF
TGTGCCAGCAGTTTTTGGGCGGGAAGCTCCTACGAGCAGTACTTC
>TRBJ2-2|.|TRBV7-3|.
CASSPRRAVDTGELFF
TGTGCCAGCAGCCCAAGGCGAGCGGTGGACACCGGGGAGCTGTTTTTT
>TRBJ2-5|.|TRBV7-9|.
CASSKTDQETQYF
TGTGCCAGCAGCAAGACAGACCAAGAGACCCAGTACTTC
>TRBJ1-5|.|TRBV27|TRBD1
CASRKGTGSNQPQHF
TGTGCCAGCAGAAAAGGGACAGGAAGCAATCAGCCCCAGCATTTT
>TRBJ2-2|.|TRBV19|TRBD1
CASRKTQNRGTGELFF
TGTGCCAGTAGAAAAACCCAAAACAGGGGGACCGGGGAGCTGTTTTTT
>TRBJ2-5|.|TRBV5-1|TRBD2
CAPSWREGQLEETQYF
TGCGCCCCGTCTTGGCGGGAGGGCCAATTGGAAGAGACCCAGTACTTC
>TRBJ1-5|.|TRBV5-1|.
CASSLGSSGNSNQPQHF
TGCGCCAGCAGCTTGGGTTCGTCGGGGAATAGCAATCAGCCCCAGCATTTT
>TRBJ2-7|.|TRBV7-3|.
CAHSRGQGGSYGEQYF
TGTGCCCACAGCAGGGGTCAGGGAGGGAGCTACGGGGAGCAGTACTTC
>TRBJ1-4|.|TRBV5-1|.
CASSPGILGGGNEKLFF
TGCGCCAGCAGCCCCGGCATCCTCGGGGGGGGAAATGAAAAACTGTTTTTT
>TRBJ2-6|once|TRBV18|TRBD2
CASSPPPTLAGGFSGANVLTF
TGTGCCAGCTCACCACCCCCGACACTAGCGGGAGGATTCTCTGGGGCCAACGTCCTGACTTTC
>TRBJ1-2|.|TRBV7-3|TRBD1
CASSPGQGGNYGYTF
TGTGCCAGCAGCCCCGGACAGGGGGGTAACTATGGCTACACCTTC
>TRBJ2-7|.|TRBV27|TRBD2
CASSYPRGGVYEQYF
TGTGCCAGCAGTTACCCACGGGGGGGGGTCTACGAGCAGTACTTC
>TRBJ1-4|.|TRBV5-1|.
CASRDSHNEKLFF
TGCGCCAGCAGGGACAGTCATAATGAAAAACTGTTTTTT
>TRBJ1-1|once|TRBV5-1|TRBD1
CASSSGQGGTEAFF
TGCGCCAGCAGCTCGGGACAGGGCGGCACTGAAGCTTTCTTT
>TRBJ2-7|.|TRBV10-3|.
CAISAGSYEQYF
TGTGCCATCAGCGCAGGGTCCTACGAGCAGTACTTC
>TRBJ2-7|.|TRBV7-2|.
CASSLAWDTTYEQYF
TGTGCCAGCAGCTTAGCTTGGGACACGACCTACGAGCAGTACTTC
>TRBJ2-4|few|TRBV28|.
CASTLGDSGPKNIQYF
TGTGCCAGCACCCTGGGGGATAGCGGACCCAAAAACATTCAGTACTTC
>TRBJ1-5|.|TRBV4-2|TRBD1
CASSQVQGFGQPQHF
TGTGCCAGCAGCCAAGTACAGGGGTTTGGCCAGCCCCAGCATTTT
>TRBJ2-5|.|TRBV28|.
CASSWGGDGGETQYF
TGTGCCAGCTCCTGGGGGGGCGACGGGGGAGAGACCCAGTACTTC
>TRBJ2-1|.|TRBV27|.
CASGPGQRTTYNEQFF
TGTGCCAGCGGCCCGGGTCAGCGGACCACGTACAATGAGCAGTTCTTC
>TRBJ2-3|.|TRBV4-3|TRBD2
CASSQGLATDTQYF
TGCGCCAGCAGCCAGGGACTAGCCACAGATACGCAGTATTTT
>TRBJ1-2|.|TRBV18|TRBD1
CASSSGTGGGYGYTF
TGTGCCAGCTCATCTGGGACAGGGGGCGGCTATGGCTACACCTTC
>TRBJ1-4|.|TRBV19|.
CASSDGGDEKLFF
TGTGCCAGTTCAGACGGGGGGGATGAAAAACTGTTTTTT
>TRBJ1-2|.|TRBV15|TRBD1
CATSPLPGTGRDYGYTF
TGTGCCACCAGCCCCCTTCCGGGGACAGGGAGGGACTATGGCTACACCTTC
>TRBJ2-7|.|TRBV18|TRBD1
CASSLDRPTSYEQYF
TGTGCCAGCTCACTGGACAGGCCGACCTCCTACGAGCAGTACTTC
>TRBJ1-1|.|TRBV19|.
CASSRTWRGTEAFF
TGTGCCAGTAGTCGGACCTGGAGGGGCACTGAAGCTTTCTTT
>TRBJ2-2|once|TRBV6-5|TRBD1
CASTWGRGTGELFF
TGTGCCAGCACCTGGGGCAGGGGGACCGGGGAGCTGTTTTTT
>TRBJ2-1|.|TRBV15|.
CATSRLANEQFF
TGTGCCACCAGCAGACTAGCGAATGAGCAGTTCTTC
>TRBJ1-3|.|TRBV6-6|TRBD1
CASSSPGQGGNTIYF
TGTGCCAGCAGTTCCCCGGGACAGGGTGGAAACACCATATATTTT
>TRBJ2-7|.|TRBV7-9|TRBD2
CASSRWVAGGHEQYF
TGTGCCAGCAGCCGCTGGGTAGCGGGAGGCCACGAGCAGTACTTC
>TRBJ2-2|.|TRBV7-9|TRBD1
CASSPDRANEELFF
TGTGCCAGCAGCCCGGACAGGGCGAATGAGGAGCTGTTTTTT
>TRBJ2-7|.|TRBV2|TRBD1
CASIGQGWSYEQYF
TGTGCCAGCATCGGACAGGGTTGGTCCTACGAGCAGTACTTC